These 32 T cell receptor beta chains originate from one sample sequenced in a study of blood T cell repertoires in COVID-19 (dated by TCRdb to 2020 to 2021). Libraries were prepared through the immunoSEQ multiplex PCR assay. TCRdb took this table from immuneACCESS and kept in-frame rearrangements with V and J called. Such tables lack part of the clones; where checked against another copy, unresolved V genes explain under half of the gap, and the rest is unexplained. The sample table contains about 520,000 clones; only one count was recorded for 75% to 90% of them. Clones ranked in the top ten supply about 3.2% of the sample. The sample was peripheral blood. These receptors originate from a human donor in a cohort sampled during active COVID-19.

Comment on this clone: Other DNA variants within this sample encode the same CDR3. This chain joins TRBV6-5 and TRBJ2-7; 8 nucleotides line up with TRBD1. The germline CDR1 and CDR2 sequences are MNHEY and SVGAGI. This CDR3 region has 14 residues. The V gene end was trimmed by 5 bases and the J gene end by 2 bases; junction bases not matched to a gene: 5. CDR3 DNA: TGTGCCAGCAGTCCACGACAGGGGCCCTACGAGCAGTACTTC. Residues: CASSPRQGPYEQYF.

The V gene is TRBV27, the J gene TRBJ1-1; 10 bases are shared with TRBD1. The CDR3 sequence is 14 residues long. Germline trimming cut 2 bases from V and 7 bases from J; bases unmatched to any gene: 4. The V gene's germline CDR1 is MNHEY and CDR2 SMNVEV (reference sequence). The DNA of the CDR3 is TGTGCCAGCAGTTTAGAGGGACAGGGGCTTGAAGCTTTCTTT. Protein: CASSLEGQGLEAFF.

This clone was seen just once. The V call is TRBV5-4, the J call TRBJ2-5, with 7 bases fitting TRBD1. The V and J ends lost 4 bases and 5 bases, in that order; junction bases with no gene match: 8. The CDR3 contains 14 residues. The germline V gene has CDR1 SGHNT and CDR2 YYREEE (reference sequence). The CDR3 spells CASSRNRGPETQYF. The DNA of the CDR3 is TGTGCCAGCAGCCGCAACAGGGGTCCGGAGACCCAGTACTTC.

This sequence joins TRBV3-1 (or the pseudogene TRBV3-2) and TRBJ2-5; possible D gene TRBD2, 6 bases. V lost 5 bases to trimming and J lost 4 bases, with 20 bases between them. The CDR3 loop spans 16 amino acids. The V gene's germline CDR1 is LGHDT and CDR2 YNNKEL (reference sequence). For the CDR3, the DNA is TGTGCCAGCAGCACCCGGGACTCCGGAATCTTAGAGACCCAGTACTTC. This gives the protein CASSTRDSGILETQYF.

The chain employs TRBV5-1 and TRBJ2-6; 7 bases are shared with TRBD2. The CDR3 is made up of 15 amino acids. Trimming took 4 bases from V and 0 from J; bases not matched to a gene: 1. CDR1 and CDR2 (germline): SGHRS, YFSETQ. The CDR3 protein is CASSREVSGANVLTF. CDR3 nucleotides: TGCGCCAGCAGCCGGGAGGTCTCTGGGGCCAACGTCCTGACTTTC.

The chain couples TRBV3-1 (or the pseudogene TRBV3-2) to TRBJ1-1; a weak D match, TRBD1 (5 bases). Trimming cost V 4 bases and J 6 bases, with 21 bases left between them. Germline CDR1 reads LGHDT; CDR2 reads YNNKEL (reference sequence). The CDR3 has 16 residues. CDR3 loop: CASSLAARGIYAEAFF. The CDR3 DNA is TGTGCCAGCAGCCTCGCGGCCCGGGGGATCTACGCTGAAGCTTTCTTT.

This CDR3 reads CASSSPPSEAVKSYTF. CDR3 DNA: TGTGCCAGCAGCTCACCCCCCTCTGAGGCAGTCAAGAGCTACACCTTC. V usage is TRBV7-2 and J usage is TRBJ1-2; D gene unclear. Trimming took 4 bases from V and 9 from J, leaving 24 bases between them. This CDR3 spans 16 amino acids. Looked up from germline, CDR1 is SGHTA and CDR2 is FQGNSA.

V usage is TRBV7-9 and J usage is TRBJ1-2, with 8 bases lining up with TRBD1. This CDR3 has 15 residues. Trimming at V came to 5 bases and at J to 5 bases, leaving 10 bases not matched to a gene. Germline CDR1 and CDR2: SEHNR and FQNEAQ (reference sequence). The CDR3 protein is CASSRSYRGGYGYTF. The CDR3 nucleotides read TGTGCCAGCAGCCGCTCCTACAGGGGGGGGTATGGCTACACCTTC.

The chain carries TRBV28 and TRBJ2-2; 7 positions agree with TRBD2. CDR3 length: 15 residues. V shed 7 bases, J shed 3 bases, and the junction held 8 bases outside the gene matches. CDR1 and CDR2 from the germline V gene are MDHEN and SYDVKM. In DNA form, the CDR3 reads TGTGCCAGCAAACTGGCGGGAGAAGACACCGGGGAGCTGTTTTTT. It translates to CASKLAGEDTGELFF.

The chain uses TRBV4-1 and TRBJ2-3; 10 nucleotides agree with TRBD2. V was pared by 1 base and J by 4 bases, with 5 bases of the junction left unmatched. The germline V gene has CDR1 MGHRA and CDR2 YSYEKL. This CDR3 has 16 residues. CDR3 nucleotide sequence: TGCGCCAGCAGCCAAGGAGGAGCGGGAGGGTCAGATACGCAGTATTTT. Its translation: CASSQGGAGGSDTQYF.

This chain joins TRBV2 and TRBJ1-1; D is undetermined. Trimming stripped 7 bases from V and 7 bases from J, with 13 bases between. The germline V gene encodes CDR1 SNHLY and CDR2 FYNNEI. This CDR3 region has 12 residues. DNA of the CDR3: TGTGCCAGCACGGGGTGGGAAGGTGAAGCTTTCTTT. Translating gives CASTGWEGEAFF.

The chain recombines TRBV5-1 with TRBJ2-7; 8 bases are a match to TRBD1. Per germline, CDR1 SGHRS and CDR2 YFSETQ. The CDR3 runs 14 residues. V lost 4 bases, J lost 2 bases, and 5 bases stayed unmatched. This chain's CDR3 is CASSIGQGPYEQYF. In nucleotides, the CDR3 is TGCGCCAGCAGCATAGGACAGGGACCCTACGAGCAGTACTTC.

The J gene is TRBJ2-7, the V gene TRBV6-1; 11 nucleotides line up with TRBD2. CDR1 and CDR2 from the germline V gene are MNHNS and SASEGT. The CDR3 spans 17 residues. V was pared by 0 bases and J by 2 bases, with 6 bases of the junction left unmatched. CDR3 coding DNA: TGTGCCAGCAGTGAAGCAGCGGGACTAGCGGTTACCTACGAGCAGTACTTC. It codes for CASSEAAGLAVTYEQYF.

This sequence joins TRBV4-2 and TRBJ2-5; maybe TRBD2 (7 bases). V lost 3 bases, J lost 4 bases, and 15 bases lay in between. The CDR3 contains 15 residues. Germline values: CDR1 LGHNA, CDR2 YNFKEQ. CDR3 in amino acids: CASSQGEGGRETQYF. In DNA, the CDR3 is TGTGCCAGCAGCCAGGGGGAGGGGGGGCGAGAGACCCAGTACTTC.

The chain employs TRBV29-1 and TRBJ2-1, with D unresolved. CDR3 length: 13 residues. Germline V gene data show CDR1 as SQVTM and CDR2 as ANQGSEA. V was pared by 6 bases and J by 1 base, with 10 bases between. The CDR3 spells CSVADGSYNEQFF. The CDR3 bases are TGCAGCGTCGCGGATGGGTCCTACAATGAGCAGTTCTTC.

As for this clone: The sample carries other DNA sequences with the same CDR3. V gene TRBV28 combines with J gene TRBJ1-5; D remains unclear. CDR3 length: 16 amino acids. Per germline, CDR1 MDHEN and CDR2 SYDVKM. The ends were cut back, 5 bases at V and 2 bases at J, with 16 bases in the middle. The CDR3 spells CASSLRTGYGNQPQHF. As DNA, the CDR3 is TGTGCCAGCAGTCTACGAACGGGATATGGCAATCAGCCCCAGCATTTT.

The chain carries TRBV6-5 and TRBJ2-5; TRBD1 matches 9 bases. With 4 bases clipped from V and 7 bases from J, the junction kept 7 bases outside the gene matches. The germline V gene has CDR1 MNHEY and CDR2 SVGAGI. The CDR3 has 14 amino acids. The CDR3 loop reads CASSSGTGTTTQYF. Written as DNA, the CDR3 is TGTGCCAGCAGTTCCGGGACAGGGACAACGACCCAGTACTTC.

This clone was seen just once. The rearrangement links TRBV30 to TRBJ1-6; 9 bases are a match to TRBD1. Germline-derived CDR1 and CDR2 are GTSNPN and SVGIG (reference sequence). The CDR3 runs 16 residues. With V trimmed by 1 base and J by 5 bases, 6 bases remained unmatched. The DNA of the CDR3 is TGTGCCTGGAGTGATCTCGACAGGGGGAATAATTCACCCCTCCACTTT. Amino acid sequence: CAWSDLDRGNNSPLHF.

Of note for this clone: The same CDR3 also results from other DNA sequences found in this sample. The chain combines TRBV9 with TRBJ2-3; 7 nucleotides match TRBD2. CDR1 and CDR2 from the germline V gene are SGDLS and YYNGEE. This CDR3 comprises 15 residues. Losses at the gene ends were 4 bases for V and 0 bases for J; bases not matched to a gene: 5. The CDR3 protein is CASSPLSGSTDTQYF. CDR3 nucleotide sequence: TGTGCCAGCAGCCCCCTTAGCGGGAGCACAGATACGCAGTATTTT.

The chain joins TRBV28 to TRBJ2-7; 7 nucleotides line up with TRBD1. The length of the CDR3 is 15 residues. The V gene's germline CDR1 is MDHEN and CDR2 SYDVKM. The trim removed 3 bases at V and 5 bases at J, leaving 10 bases unmatched. As DNA, the CDR3 is TGTGCCAGCAGTTTCGAGTACAGGGGCAGCGACGAGCAGTACTTC. As protein: CASSFEYRGSDEQYF.

This chain connects TRBV6-5 to TRBJ2-3; the D gene is possibly TRBD2 (6 bases). V was trimmed by 6 bases and J by 1 base, leaving 14 bases between them. This CDR3 has 15 residues. Germline CDR1 is MNHEY and CDR2 is SVGAGI. The chain's CDR3 is CASREAGMGTDTQYF. The CDR3 region has the DNA TGTGCCAGCAGAGAGGCGGGGATGGGCACAGATACGCAGTATTTT.

The chain uses TRBV9 and TRBJ2-7; TRBD2 aligns across 7 bases. Germline lookup yields CDR1 SGDLS and CDR2 YYNGEE. Trimming cost V 5 bases and J 7 bases; bases outside gene matches: 6. CDR3 length equals 12 residues. Here the CDR3 reads CASRAPGGEQYF. The DNA for the CDR3 is TGTGCCAGCAGGGCTCCGGGAGGTGAGCAGTACTTC.

V usage is TRBV2 and J usage is TRBJ1-5; TRBD1 might be the D (5 bases). Trimming cost V 9 bases and J 5 bases, with 14 bases left between them. The V gene's germline CDR1 is SNHLY and CDR2 FYNNEI. This CDR3 comprises 13 residues. The CDR3 nucleotides read TGTGCCAGTTCCCCAGGGATGGATCAGCCCCAGCATTTT. This sequence encodes CASSPGMDQPQHF.

The chain joins TRBV18 to TRBJ1-1; 7 bases fit TRBD1. The CDR3 extends over 15 amino acids. Looked up from germline, CDR1 is KGHSH and CDR2 is LQKENI. V was pared by 5 bases and J by 2 bases, with 8 bases of the junction left unmatched. CDR3 loop: CASSAMTGKNTEAFF. In nucleotides, the CDR3 is TGTGCCAGCTCAGCCATGACAGGGAAAAACACTGAAGCTTTCTTT.

The chain is built from TRBV3-1 (or the pseudogene TRBV3-2) and TRBJ2-3, with TRBD1 as a possible D gene (6 bases). CDR3 length equals 17 residues. The germline V gene has CDR1 LGHDT and CDR2 YNNKEL (reference sequence). Trimming removed 1 base from V and 4 bases from J, with 18 bases in between. CDR3 amino acids: CASSQGGPGYRSDTQYF. The CDR3 coding sequence is TGTGCCAGCAGCCAAGGGGGGCCGGGGTACCGGTCAGATACGCAGTATTTT.

This rearrangement joins TRBV7-9 to TRBJ1-2; D is uncertain. CDR1 and CDR2 from the germline V gene are SEHNR and FQNEAQ (reference sequence). The CDR3 is 15 residues long. The ends were cut back, 0 bases at V and 2 bases at J, with 10 bases in the middle. CDR3 DNA sequence: TGTGCCAGCAGCTTAGCTGCGGCAGTAAACTATGGCTACACCTTC. It encodes CASSLAAAVNYGYTF.

This clone came up once. The rearrangement links TRBV6-5 to TRBJ2-1; D might be TRBD1 (6 bases). Per germline, CDR1 MNHEY and CDR2 SVGAGI. The CDR3 is 14 amino acids. Trimming pared 7 bases from V and 10 bases from J, leaving 20 bases between. CDR3 protein: CASNLIRGSREQFF. The CDR3, as DNA: TGTGCCAGCAACCTAATAAGGGGGAGCCGCGAGCAGTTCTTC.

CDR3 sequence: CASSPLAGGAGEQFF. The CDR3 nucleotides are TGTGCCAGCAGCCCCCTAGCGGGGGGCGCGGGTGAGCAGTTCTTC. This chain links TRBV3-1 (or the pseudogene TRBV3-2) with TRBJ2-1, with 11 bases lining up with TRBD2. The germline V gene has CDR1 LGHDT and CDR2 YNNKEL (reference sequence). With 4 bases clipped from V and 9 bases from J, the junction kept 8 bases outside the gene matches. The CDR3 is 15 amino acids.

The chain links TRBV5-1 to TRBJ1-2, with 8 bases that match TRBD1. The CDR3 length is 14 residues. V gave up 5 bases and J gave up 3 bases; unmatched junction bases: 6. CDR1 and CDR2 from the germline V gene are SGHRS and YFSETQ. CDR3 loop: CASRPGTGDYGYTF. The CDR3 nucleotides are TGCGCCAGCAGACCCGGGACAGGAGACTATGGCTACACCTTC.

The chain employs TRBV5-4 and TRBJ2-7; TRBD2 matches 10 bases. The germline V gene has CDR1 SGHNT and CDR2 YYREEE (reference sequence). V gave up 4 bases and J gave up 2 bases; unmatched junction bases: 9. The CDR3 is 16 amino acids. In DNA, the CDR3 is TGTGCCAGCAGCCGGGTGCGGACTAGCGGCACCTACGAGCAGTACTTC. The encoded protein is CASSRVRTSGTYEQYF.

The V and J genes are TRBV10-1 and TRBJ1-6; 9 bases match TRBD1. CDR3 size: 15 residues. Germline CDR1 is WNHNN and CDR2 is SYGVQD (reference sequence). V was clipped by 3 bases and J by 10 bases; unmatched bases: 7. CDR3 in amino acids: CASSDGTGPKSPLHF. The DNA for the CDR3 is TGCGCCAGCAGTGATGGGACAGGGCCAAAATCACCCCTCCACTTT.

The gene calls are TRBV14 and TRBJ1-6; TRBD1 matches at 11 bases. There are 19 residues in the CDR3. In germline, CDR1 is SGHDN, CDR2 FVKESK. V shed 1 base and J 2 bases; nucleotides not matched to a gene: 7. CDR3 residues: CASSQGPGQGDPYNSPLHF. CDR3 sequence (DNA): TGTGCCAGCAGCCAAGGTCCGGGACAGGGGGACCCCTATAATTCACCCCTCCACTTT.